The clone carrying this T cell receptor beta chain was found a few times. CDR1 and CDR2 from the germline V gene are SEHNR and FQNEAQ (reference sequence). The CDR3 runs 16 residues. The V end was cut by 5 bases, the J end by 3 bases, with 17 bases between. The sample comes from a study of regulatory T cells in long-lasting Graves disease. Stated time point: persistent/refractory GD, antithyroid drugs over 5 years with positive TRAb. Preparation of the TCR library used RNA extracted from PBMCs. According to the study, TCR beta libraries were built with iRepertoire HTBI primers and CDR3-region Arm-PCR. One entry per CDR3 protein, called by TCRdb with MiXCR from the multiplex PCR reads. The repertoire consists of more than 350,000 distinct CDR3 sequences, with about 21% occurring once and the leading ten covering roughly an eighth.

The chain links TRBV7-9 to TRBJ2-4; D is unclear. The sequence was collected from a female donor with Graves disease. Sample: peripheral blood mononuclear cells (PBMCs), taken when the disease was refractory, from a patient treated with antithyroid drugs. The CDR3 loop reads CASSRSLRVFKNIQYF. DNA for the CDR3: TGTGCCAGCAGCAGATCTTTACGGGTTTTCAAAAACATTCAGTACTTC.